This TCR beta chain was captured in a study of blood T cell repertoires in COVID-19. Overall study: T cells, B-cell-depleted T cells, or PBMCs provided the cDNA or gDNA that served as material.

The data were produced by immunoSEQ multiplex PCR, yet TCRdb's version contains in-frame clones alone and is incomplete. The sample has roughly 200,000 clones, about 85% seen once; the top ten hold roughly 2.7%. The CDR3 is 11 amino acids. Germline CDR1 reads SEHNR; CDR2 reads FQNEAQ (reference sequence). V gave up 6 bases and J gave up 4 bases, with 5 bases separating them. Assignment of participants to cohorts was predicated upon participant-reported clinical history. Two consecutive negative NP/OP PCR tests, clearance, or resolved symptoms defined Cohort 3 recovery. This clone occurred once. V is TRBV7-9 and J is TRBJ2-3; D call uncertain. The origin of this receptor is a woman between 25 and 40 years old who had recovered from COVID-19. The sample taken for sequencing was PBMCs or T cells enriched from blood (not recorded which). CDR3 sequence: CASRRADTQYF. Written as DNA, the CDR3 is TGTGCCAGCAGGCGTGCAGATACGCAGTATTTT.